Following are 10 T cell receptor beta chains from one sample sequenced in a study of control samples from healthy donors and cancer patients. Sequencing used immunoSEQ multiplex PCR; TCRdb keeps in-frame clones, though not all of them. The sample carries around 85,000 clones, roughly 91% recorded once. Material for sequencing was blood. These TCRs come from a woman aged 55-69 years in good health.

This rearrangement joins TRBV7-9 to TRBJ1-1, with D tentatively TRBD1 (5 bases). The germline CDR1 and CDR2 sequences are SEHNR and FQNEAQ (reference sequence). The length of the CDR3 is 13 residues. Trimming pared 5 bases from V and 8 bases from J, leaving 15 bases between. The CDR3 DNA follows: TGTGCCAGCAGCCTCGGGACGGCAGACGAAGCTTTCTTT. As protein: CASSLGTADEAFF.

The chain recombines TRBV20-1 with TRBJ2-5; 9 bases map to TRBD2. The CDR3 runs to 14 residues. Germline-derived CDR1 and CDR2 are DFQATT and SNEGSKA (reference sequence). J gave up 4 bases and V 5 bases, and 8 bases lay outside the gene matches. The CDR3 region is CSAGGLAGTETQYF. Written as DNA, the CDR3 is TGCAGTGCTGGTGGGCTAGCGGGAACAGAGACCCAGTACTTC.

The rearrangement joins TRBV5-1 to TRBJ1-1; D not certain. The CDR3 consists of 15 residues. V was clipped by 0 bases and J by 4 bases, with 13 bases between them. Germline V gene data show CDR1 as SGHRS and CDR2 as YFSETQ. CDR3: CASSLGEWAGTEAFF. In DNA, the CDR3 is TGCGCCAGCAGCTTGGGGGAGTGGGCGGGCACTGAAGCTTTCTTT.

This chain links TRBV5-1 with TRBJ2-7; D unclear. Germline V gene lookup returns CDR1 SGHRS and CDR2 YFSETQ. CDR3 length: 16 residues. Between the trimmed V and J ends, which lost 0 bases and 1 base, there was a span of 14 bases. For the CDR3, the DNA is TGCGCCAGCAGCTTGGGTTTAAGCGCCTCTTCCTACGAGCAGTACTTC. Translated: CASSLGLSASSYEQYF.

V usage is TRBV5-1 and J usage is TRBJ2-5, with a possible D match to TRBD2 (6 bases). CDR1 SGHRS and CDR2 YFSETQ come from the germline V gene. The germline V and J ends were trimmed by 9 bases and 5 bases, with 26 bases remaining between them. This CDR3 has 16 amino acids. CDR3 amino acids: CATSLVGAGAGETQYF. The CDR3 DNA sequence: TGCGCCACCTCACTTGTCGGGGCCGGGGCGGGGGAGACCCAGTACTTC.

The chain recombines TRBV11-2 with TRBJ2-7; perhaps D is TRBD1 or TRBD2 (7 bases each). Germline CDR1 and CDR2: SGHAT and FQNNGV. The CDR3 sequence is 13 residues long. Trimming pared 5 bases from V and 9 bases from J, leaving 17 bases between. The CDR3: CASSQGGLVRQYF. The CDR3 region has the DNA TGTGCCAGCAGCCAGGGGGGGCTGGTGAGGCAGTACTTC.

V usage is TRBV19 and J usage is TRBJ2-7; either TRBD1 or TRBD2 may supply D (5 bases each). V lost 3 bases, J lost 0 bases, and 12 bases lay in between. CDR3 length: 15 residues. Germline V gene lookup returns CDR1 LNHDA and CDR2 SQIVND (reference sequence). The DNA of the CDR3 is TGTGCCAGTAGTATCTCGGCAGGGAGCTCCTACGAGCAGTACTTC. Its translation is CASSISAGSSYEQYF.

This sequence joins TRBV19 and TRBJ1-4, with 11 bases matching TRBD1. Germline-derived CDR1 and CDR2 are LNHDA and SQIVND (reference sequence). The V segment lost 5 bases and the J segment 8 bases; nucleotides outside the gene matches: 10. The CDR3 is 16 residues long. The CDR3 DNA follows: TGTGCCAGTAGTGCCACTGGGACAGGGGGAGAAGAAAAACTGTTTTTT. Residues: CASSATGTGGEEKLFF. Filled out from reference TRBV19 and TRBJ1-4, the complete variable domain reads DGGITQSPKYLFRKEGQNVTLSCEQNLNHDAMYWYRQDPGQGLRLIYYSQIVNDFQKGDIAEGYSVSREKKESFPLTVTSAQKNPTAFYLCASSATGTGGEEKLFFGSGTQLSVL.

The chain uses TRBV30 and TRBJ1-3; a possible D gene is TRBD1 (5 bases). From germline, CDR1 is GTSNPN and CDR2 SVGIG (reference sequence). V was pared by 5 bases and J by 7 bases, with 15 bases between. The CDR3 runs to 13 residues. CDR3 DNA: TGTGCCTGGCCCGACCCCGGGGGGAACACCATATATTTT. Translated, it gives CAWPDPGGNTIYF. Full variable domain (remainder filled in from reference TRBV30 and TRBJ1-3): SQTIHQWPATLVQPVGSPLSLECTVEGTSNPNLYWYRQAAGRGLQLLFYSVGIGQISSEVPQNLSASRPQDRQFILSSKKLLLSDSGFYLCAWPDPGGNTIYFGEGSWLTVV.

This clone appeared a single time. The genes are TRBV18 and TRBJ1-2; TRBD1 matches at 8 bases. This CDR3 spans 14 amino acids. The germline gives CDR1 KGHSH, CDR2 LQKENI. V was clipped by 2 bases and J by 6 bases; unmatched bases: 5. CDR3 amino acids: CASSPSGQGDGYTF. In DNA form, the CDR3 reads TGTGCCAGCTCACCAAGCGGACAGGGAGATGGCTACACCTTC.